Presented here are 17 T cell receptor beta chains from one specimen sequenced in a study of blood T cells in healthy people across ages. Next came a second PCR, run for roughly 6 to 11 cycles, which used a sample-barcoded 5' primer along with a J-beta primer mix. TCRdb ran MiXCR on the 5' RACE reads and lists one entry per CDR3 protein. The table shows 1.5 million to 2 million distinct CDR3 sequences, with roughly 27% occurring only once. Sequencing input: blood. The receptors originated from a woman in her twenties or thirties in good health.

This clonotype was seen a handful of times. The chain has TRBV5-1 and TRBJ1-2; a possible D gene is TRBD1 (5 bases). CDR1 is SGHRS and CDR2 is YFSETQ in the germline V gene. This CDR3 comprises 17 residues. The ends were cut back, 3 bases at V and 3 bases at J, with 21 bases in the middle. The CDR3 is CASSYVFRGTQDYGYTF. The DNA for the CDR3 is TGCGCCAGCAGCTACGTTTTCCGGGGGACTCAAGACTATGGCTACACCTTC.

This clonotype was observed a handful of times. V and J are TRBV20-1 and TRBJ2-1; a possible D gene is TRBD2 (6 bases). This CDR3 is 14 amino acids long. The germline V gene encodes CDR1 DFQATT and CDR2 SNEGSKA (reference sequence). V lost 5 bases and J 4 bases, leaving 15 bases between the germline ends. CDR3 in amino acids: CSARRRDAYNEQFF. For the CDR3, the DNA is TGCAGTGCTCGAAGGCGGGATGCATACAATGAGCAGTTCTTC.

This clonotype was recorded a few times. The genes are TRBV20-1 and TRBJ1-1, with 10 bases matching TRBD1. This CDR3 has 15 residues. V lost 3 bases and J lost 4; bases outside the gene matches: 8. CDR1 and CDR2 (germline): DFQATT, SNEGSKA (reference sequence). The CDR3 nucleotides read TGCAGTGCTAGTCCTCCCGGGACAGGGGTCACTGAAGCTTTCTTT. Translating gives CSASPPGTGVTEAFF.

The gene calls are TRBV12-3 or TRBV12-4 and TRBJ2-1; TRBD1 matches at 8 bases. The CDR3 is made up of 11 amino acids. Here the CDR3 DNA reads TGTGCTATCGGGACAGGAGTATTTCAGTTCTTC. The encoded protein is CAIGTGVFQFF.

This chain connects TRBV4-3 to TRBJ1-2; D unclear. Trimming cost V 0 bases and J 5 bases, with 13 bases left between them. The CDR3 has 15 residues. Per germline, CDR1 LGHNA and CDR2 YSLEER. The CDR3 sequence: CASSQDPSAMYGYTF. CDR3 bases: TGCGCCAGCAGCCAAGATCCCAGCGCCATGTATGGCTACACCTTC.

This rearrangement joins TRBV28 to TRBJ1-2; 7 nucleotides line up with TRBD1. J was trimmed by 8 bases and V by 6 bases; bases with no gene match: 12. The length of the CDR3 is 14 residues. Germline CDR1 reads MDHEN; CDR2 reads SYDVKM. CDR3 residues: CASREVRGRYGYTF. DNA of the CDR3: TGTGCCAGCAGGGAAGTAAGGGGGCGATACGGCTACACCTTC.

There are a few counts of this clonotype. One end of the junction does not line up with germline, which may come from a read error. This chain uses TRBV3-1 with TRBJ2-6; D uncertain. The length of the CDR3 is 14 residues. Per germline, CDR1 LGHDT and CDR2 YNNKEL (reference sequence). CDR3 sequence (DNA): TGTGCCAGCAGCCAAGGACCCACTACCGACGTCCAGACTTTC. Its translation: CASSQGPTTDVQTF.

J is TRBJ2-1 and V is TRBV4-1, with D perhaps TRBD1 (6 bases). The CDR3 consists of 15 residues. The germline V gene has CDR1 MGHRA and CDR2 YSYEKL. V lost 0 bases, J lost 7 bases, and 13 bases lay in between. The CDR3 here is CASSQDAGDGNEQFF. The CDR3 DNA reads as TGCGCCAGCAGCCAAGACGCAGGGGACGGGAATGAGCAGTTCTTC.

This clonotype came up a few times. The genes are TRBV2 and TRBJ1-4; a possible D gene is TRBD1 (6 bases). This CDR3 has 12 amino acids. Germline CDR1 reads SNHLY; CDR2 reads FYNNEI. Deletions cut 6 bases from V and 10 bases from J, with 12 bases between. In DNA form, the CDR3 reads TGTGCCAGCAGCACCGAGGGGGGAAAACTGTTTTTT. It yields the protein CASSTEGGKLFF.

This clonotype was seen a handful of times. V gene TRBV20-1 combines with J gene TRBJ2-5; 7 bases are shared with TRBD2. The germline V gene has CDR1 DFQATT and CDR2 SNEGSKA (reference sequence). Unmatched junction bases numbered 5, after V lost 5 bases and J lost 2 bases. The CDR3 runs to 13 residues. The CDR3 sequence: CSAYSGPQETQYF. For the CDR3, the DNA is TGCAGTGCTTATAGCGGGCCACAAGAGACCCAGTACTTC.

The J gene is TRBJ2-7, the V gene TRBV27; D call uncertain. Looked up from germline, CDR1 is MNHEY and CDR2 is SMNVEV (reference sequence). The V end was cut by 3 bases, the J end by 10 bases, with 19 bases between. The CDR3 extends over 14 amino acids. This CDR3 reads CASSFGYTKEIQYF. The CDR3 DNA reads as TGTGCCAGCAGTTTCGGGTACACGAAAGAGATCCAGTACTTC.

CDR3 nucleotides: TGCGCCAGCAGTGGAACTCAGAACTCCTACGAGCAGTACTTC. The encoded protein is CASSGTQNSYEQYF. The V gene is TRBV10-1, the J gene TRBJ2-7; D is uncertain. This CDR3 is 14 amino acids long. Germline loops: CDR1 WNHNN, CDR2 SYGVQD (reference sequence). Trimming took off 4 bases at V and 0 bases at J, with 10 bases between the two ends.

This clonotype appeared a few times. The chain couples TRBV14 to TRBJ2-2; no reliable D call. Trimming took 1 base from V and 9 from J, leaving 12 bases between them. The germline V gene encodes CDR1 SGHDN and CDR2 FVKESK. The CDR3 contains 14 residues. In DNA, the CDR3 is TGTGCCAGCAGCCAAGGGATACAACCAAGGGAGCTGTTTTTT. Translation: CASSQGIQPRELFF. Full variable domain (missing parts from reference TRBV14 and TRBJ2-2): EAGVTQFPSHSVIEKGQTVTLRCDPISGHDNLYWYRRVMGKEIKFLLHFVKESKQDESGMPNNRFLAERTGGTYSTLKVQPAELEDSGVYFCASSQGIQPRELFFGEGSRLTVL.

This rearrangement joins TRBV18 to TRBJ1-5, with TRBD1 identical over 10 bases. From germline, CDR1 is KGHSH and CDR2 LQKENI. The CDR3 covers 15 residues. Losses at the gene ends were 6 bases for V and 5 bases for J; bases not matched to a gene: 7. The CDR3 spells CASSSRQGAYQPQHF. Written as DNA, the CDR3 is TGTGCCAGCTCCTCGAGACAGGGGGCTTATCAGCCCCAGCATTTT.

This clonotype has only a few counts. The chain carries TRBV20-1 and TRBJ1-4; the D is unclear. Trimming stripped 3 bases from V and 2 bases from J, with 16 bases between. The CDR3 sequence is 16 residues long. Germline CDR1 and CDR2: DFQATT and SNEGSKA (reference sequence). DNA of the CDR3: TGCAGTGCTAGCCCATCGCGCCAGGTCACTAATGAAAAACTGTTTTTT. This translates into CSASPSRQVTNEKLFF.

The chain uses TRBV9 and TRBJ1-4; no clear D. V lost 6 bases, J lost 4 bases, and 13 bases lay in between. Germline V gene data show CDR1 as SGDLS and CDR2 as YYNGEE. The CDR3 runs 14 residues. Written as DNA, the CDR3 is TGTGCCAGCACCACGCAGGAGGGTAATGAAAAACTGTTTTTT. Residues: CASTTQEGNEKLFF.

Comment on this clonotype: One base away lies a much larger clone, so this may be a sequencing read error. The chain employs TRBV20-1 and TRBJ1-5; no definite D call. V was cut by 0 bases and J by 0 bases, with 12 bases left in between. Looked up from germline, CDR1 is DFQATT and CDR2 is SNEGSKA (reference sequence). The CDR3 loop spans 16 amino acids. This chain's CDR3 is CSARDLADCSNQPQHF. In DNA form, the CDR3 reads TGCAGTGCTAGAGATCTGGCAGACTGTAGCAATCAGCCCCAGCATTTT.